These T cell receptor beta chains were read from a single sample in a study of blood T cell dynamics during melanoma immunotherapy. Libraries were prepared by immunoSEQ multiplex PCR; TCRdb keeps only in-frame clonotypes and omits some of them. The sample lists about 13,000 clones, roughly 86% occurring once. The input for sequencing was blood, taken from a patient treated with checkpoint blockade. The receptors derive from a human donor with melanoma. The CDR3 runs from the conserved cysteine through the conserved F or W. Fields, in order: D gene, J gene, V gene, clone size, CDR3 protein, CDR3 DNA. D genes are given only for firm matches. Size values are once, few and many counts, or a class for expanded clones, and some rows have none.

>TRBD2|TRBJ2-1|TRBV28|-
CASSTLAGGPNNEQFF
TGTGCCAGCAGTACGCTAGCGGGAGGGCCGAACAATGAGCAGTTCTTC
>TRBD1|TRBJ2-5|TRBV2|-
CASSESGTGLGGETQYF
TGTGCCAGCAGTGAGTCCGGGACAGGGCTCGGGGGAGAGACCCAGTACTTC
>-|TRBJ1-1|TRBV18|-
CASSTTPGSTEAFF
TGTGCCAGCTCAACTACTCCAGGATCAACTGAAGCTTTCTTT
>TRBD2|TRBJ2-5|TRBV2|once
CASRATSSETQYF
TGTGCCAGCAGGGCGACTAGCAGCGAGACCCAGTACTTC
>-|TRBJ2-7|TRBV6-5|-
CASSYSAGNYEQYF
TGTGCCAGCAGTTACTCGGCAGGGAACTACGAGCAGTACTTC
>-|TRBJ1-1|TRBV19|few
CASSIRIVGGNTEAFF
TGTGCCAGTAGTATTCGAATCGTCGGGGGGAACACTGAAGCTTTCTTT
>-|TRBJ2-1|TRBV4-1|-
CASSQVAGSSYNEQFF
TGCGCCAGCAGCCAAGTAGCAGGGAGCTCCTACAATGAGCAGTTCTTC
>-|TRBJ2-3|TRBV9|-
CASSDPRQSDTQYF
TGTGCCAGCAGCGACCCCCGGCAGTCAGATACGCAGTATTTT
>-|TRBJ2-6|TRBV6-6|few
CASRPSTRSGANVLTF
TGTGCCAGCAGACCCTCAACACGCTCTGGGGCCAACGTCCTGACTTTC
>TRBD2|TRBJ2-7|TRBV19|-
CASSKGTSGTPYEQYF
TGTGCCAGTAGTAAGGGGACTAGCGGAACTCCATACGAGCAGTACTTC
>-|TRBJ1-1|TRBV4-1|few
CASSQYPVPNTEAFF
TGCGCCAGCAGCCAATACCCGGTCCCGAACACTGAAGCTTTCTTT
>-|TRBJ1-5|TRBV30|few
CAWSETFNQPQHF
TGTGCCTGGAGTGAGACTTTCAATCAGCCCCAGCATTTT
>TRBD2|TRBJ2-1|TRBV10-1|-
CASSETSGSYNEQFF
TGCGCCAGCAGTGAAACTAGCGGGAGTTATAATGAGCAGTTCTTC
>-|TRBJ1-1|TRBV5-4|-
CASRSDGLRSEAFF
TGTGCCAGCCGAAGCGACGGGTTACGATCGGAAGCTTTCTTT
>TRBD1|TRBJ2-7|TRBV11-2|-
CASSPGQVALDEQYF
TGTGCCAGCAGCCCGGGACAGGTGGCATTGGACGAGCAGTACTTC
>-|TRBJ2-1|TRBV7-2|-
CASSSASRNEQFF
TGTGCCAGCAGCAGTGCTAGTCGCAATGAGCAGTTCTTC
>TRBD1|TRBJ2-1|TRBV11-2|-
CASSLELAGGSYNEQFF
TGTGCCAGCAGCTTAGAATTAGCAGGGGGCTCCTACAATGAGCAGTTCTTC
>-|TRBJ2-5|TRBV7-7|-
CASSQGLTVDGETQYF
TGTGCTAGCAGCCAGGGACTGACAGTAGATGGGGAGACCCAGTACTTC
>-|TRBJ2-5|TRBV30|-
CAWSGTGDETQYF
TGTGCCTGGAGTGGAACGGGAGACGAGACCCAGTACTTC
>-|TRBJ1-4|TRBV19|-
CASSIGEKLFF
TGTGCCAGTAGTATCGGTGAAAAACTGTTTTTT
>-|TRBJ1-6|TRBV6-1|-
CASRVRGRNSPLHF
TGTGCCAGCAGGGTGAGGGGACGTAATTCACCCCTCCACTTT
>TRBD1|TRBJ1-2|TRBV7-2|once
CASSLADRGLDYGYTF
TGTGCCAGCAGCTTGGCGGACAGGGGTCTCGACTATGGCTACACCTTC
>-|TRBJ1-2|TRBV7-9|-
CASSSGPNEAYGYTF
TGTGCCAGCAGCTCGGGTCCAAACGAGGCCTATGGCTACACCTTC
>-|TRBJ1-2|TRBV5-1|few
CASREAKGGYTF
TGCGCCAGCAGGGAAGCAAAGGGGGGCTACACCTTC
>-|TRBJ1-4|TRBV29-1|-
CSGAAGPTNEKLFF
TGCAGCGGGGCGGCAGGCCCAACTAATGAAAAACTGTTTTTT
>-|TRBJ2-3|TRBV27|-
CASSLLTSPTQYF
TGTGCCAGCAGTTTATTGACTAGTCCGACGCAGTATTTT
>TRBD1|TRBJ2-7|TRBV13|-
CASSPRDRVYEQYF
TGTGCCAGCAGCCCCCGGGACAGGGTCTACGAGCAGTACTTC
>-|TRBJ1-5|TRBV7-2|-
CASSLLTFQPQHF
TGTGCCAGCAGCTTATTAACGTTTCAGCCCCAGCATTTT
>TRBD2|TRBJ2-2|TRBV19|-
CASSIDLTTSYTGELFF
TGTGCCAGTAGTATAGATCTAACGACTAGCTACACCGGGGAGCTGTTTTTT
>-|TRBJ2-5|TRBV5-1|-
CASSLSGGGETQYF
TGCGCCAGCAGCTTGAGTGGGGGCGGCGAGACCCAGTACTTC
>-|TRBJ2-7|TRBV10-3|-
CAISRPPTYEQYF
TGTGCCATCTCGCGGCCCCCGACCTACGAGCAGTACTTC
>TRBD1|TRBJ2-3|TRBV14|once
CASSQDPRTGRRTDTQYF
TGTGCCAGCAGCCAAGATCCCCGGACAGGCCGACGCACAGATACGCAGTATTTT
>TRBD1|TRBJ1-5|TRBV4-1|-
CASSQGDRGPYQPQHF
TGCGCCAGCAGCCAGGGGGACAGGGGGCCGTATCAGCCCCAGCATTTT
>TRBD1|TRBJ2-1|TRBV18|-
CASSRGQGGEQFF
TGTGCCAGCTCACGTGGACAGGGCGGTGAGCAGTTCTTC
>TRBD1|TRBJ2-6|TRBV19|-
CASNSRQGASGANVLTF
TGTGCCAGTAACTCAAGACAGGGGGCTTCGGGGGCCAACGTCCTGACTTTC
>-|TRBJ2-7|TRBV27|once
CASTQGGHLYEQYF
TGTGCCAGCACCCAGGGGGGACACCTATACGAGCAGTACTTC
>TRBD1|TRBJ1-2|TRBV9|-
CASSSRQGGGYGYTF
TGTGCCAGCAGCTCGCGACAGGGCGGCGGCTATGGCTACACCTTC
>-|TRBJ2-2|TRBV4-2|-
CASSQVGARDTGELFF
TGTGCCAGCAGCCAAGTCGGTGCGAGAGACACCGGGGAGCTGTTTTTT
>TRBD1|TRBJ1-2|TRBV27|-
CASSGTGSGYTF
TGTGCCAGCAGTGGGACAGGGTCGGGCTACACCTTC
>TRBD1|TRBJ2-7|TRBV6-5|-
CASTLRGQGASEQYF
TGTGCCAGCACCCTAAGAGGACAGGGGGCGTCTGAGCAGTACTTC
>-|TRBJ1-4|TRBV2|-
CASTGAGSNEKLFF
TGTGCCAGCACGGGGGCAGGGAGTAATGAAAAACTGTTTTTT
>-|TRBJ1-1|TRBV6-5|-
CASSYRLGGDTEAFF
TGTGCCAGCAGTTACCGCCTGGGTGGGGACACTGAAGCTTTCTTT
>-|TRBJ2-3|TRBV12-5|-
CASAPGAVNTDTQYF
TGTGCTAGTGCCCCGGGAGCCGTGAACACAGATACGCAGTATTTT
>-|TRBJ2-3|TRBV9|-
CASSVLGGSTDTQYF
TGTGCCAGCAGCGTTCTGGGCGGAAGCACAGATACGCAGTATTTT
>-|TRBJ2-2|TRBV6-1|-
CASSEQKRNTGELFF
TGTGCCAGCAGTGAACAGAAGCGAAACACCGGGGAGCTGTTTTTT
>-|TRBJ2-1|TRBV21-1|-
CASSPPSCNEQFF
TGTGCCAGCAGTCCTCCTAGCTGCAATGAGCAGTTCTTC
>-|TRBJ2-1|TRBV14|-
CASNPGTKGAYNEQFF
TGTGCCAGCAACCCCGGAACTAAGGGAGCCTACAATGAGCAGTTCTTC
>TRBD1|TRBJ1-5|TRBV2|few
CASNGQGEQPQHF
TGTGCCAGCAATGGACAGGGTGAGCAGCCCCAGCATTTT
>-|TRBJ1-1|TRBV9|few
CASKGELGTEAFF
TGTGCCAGCAAGGGGGAACTGGGGACTGAAGCTTTCTTT
>-|TRBJ1-5|TRBV27|-
CASRNSGALNQPQHF
TGTGCCAGTAGGAATTCCGGGGCCCTCAATCAGCCCCAGCATTTT
>TRBD1|TRBJ2-5|TRBV19|once
CASSPWTGQETQYF
TGTGCCAGTAGTCCCTGGACAGGCCAAGAGACCCAGTACTTC
>TRBD2|TRBJ2-1|TRBV19|-
CASTPSGNYNEQFF
TGTGCCAGTACCCCTAGCGGGAACTACAATGAGCAGTTCTTC
>-|TRBJ2-2|TRBV19|once
CASSSAGALSAYTGELFF
TGTGCCAGTAGTAGTGCAGGGGCCCTATCTGCTTACACCGGGGAGCTGTTTTTT
>-|TRBJ1-6|TRBV28|few
CASSFGRVNSPLHF
TGTGCCAGCAGTTTTGGACGGGTTAATTCACCCCTCCACTTT
>TRBD2|TRBJ2-7|TRBV11-2|-
CASSLGLAAYEQYF
TGTGCCAGCAGCTTGGGCCTAGCGGCCTACGAGCAGTACTTC
>-|TRBJ1-6|TRBV19|-
CASSIRSGTDSPLHF
TGTGCCAGTAGTATTCGCTCCGGGACGGATTCACCCCTCCACTTT